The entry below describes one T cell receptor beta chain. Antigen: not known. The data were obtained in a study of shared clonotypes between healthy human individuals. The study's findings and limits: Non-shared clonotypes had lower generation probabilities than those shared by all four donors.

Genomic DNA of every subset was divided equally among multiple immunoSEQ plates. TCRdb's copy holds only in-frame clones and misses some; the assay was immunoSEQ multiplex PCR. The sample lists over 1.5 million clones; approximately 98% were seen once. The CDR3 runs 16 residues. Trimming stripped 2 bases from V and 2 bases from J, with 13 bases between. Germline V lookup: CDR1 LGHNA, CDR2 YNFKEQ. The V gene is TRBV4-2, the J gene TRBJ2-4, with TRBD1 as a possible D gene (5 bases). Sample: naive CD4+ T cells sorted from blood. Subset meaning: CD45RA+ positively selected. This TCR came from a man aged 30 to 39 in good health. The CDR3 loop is CASSQTLADTKNIQYF. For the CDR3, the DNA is TGTGCCAGCAGCCAAACTCTCGCGGACACCAAAAACATTCAGTACTTC.